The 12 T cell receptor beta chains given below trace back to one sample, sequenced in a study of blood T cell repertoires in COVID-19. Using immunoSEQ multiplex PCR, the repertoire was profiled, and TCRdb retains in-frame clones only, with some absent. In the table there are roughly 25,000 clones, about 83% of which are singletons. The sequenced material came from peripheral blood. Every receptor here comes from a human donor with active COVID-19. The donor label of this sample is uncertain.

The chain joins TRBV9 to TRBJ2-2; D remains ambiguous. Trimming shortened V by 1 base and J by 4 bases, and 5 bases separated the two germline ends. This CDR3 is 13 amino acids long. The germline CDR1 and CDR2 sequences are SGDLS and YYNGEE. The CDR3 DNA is TGTGCCAGCAGCGTAAGAGTCACCGGGGAGCTGTTTTTT. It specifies CASSVRVTGELFF.

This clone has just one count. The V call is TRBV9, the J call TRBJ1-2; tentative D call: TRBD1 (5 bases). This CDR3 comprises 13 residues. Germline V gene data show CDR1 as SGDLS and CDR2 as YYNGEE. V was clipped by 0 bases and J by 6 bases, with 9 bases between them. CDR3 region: CASSVGQGDGYTF. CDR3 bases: TGTGCCAGCAGCGTAGGGCAAGGGGATGGCTACACCTTC.

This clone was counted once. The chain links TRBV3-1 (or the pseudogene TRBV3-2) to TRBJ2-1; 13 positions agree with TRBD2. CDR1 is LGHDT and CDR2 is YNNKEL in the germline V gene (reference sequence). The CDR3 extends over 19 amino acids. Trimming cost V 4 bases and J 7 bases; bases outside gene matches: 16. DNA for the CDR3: TGTGCCAGCAGCCCCTCGGGACTAGCGGGAATTGTAATTCTGAATGAGCAGTTCTTC. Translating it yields CASSPSGLAGIVILNEQFF.

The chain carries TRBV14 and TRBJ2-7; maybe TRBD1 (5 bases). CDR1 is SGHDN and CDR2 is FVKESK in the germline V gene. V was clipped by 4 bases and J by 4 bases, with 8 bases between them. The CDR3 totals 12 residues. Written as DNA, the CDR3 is TGTGCCAGCAGCCCCCAGGGATACGAGCAGTACTTC. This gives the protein CASSPQGYEQYF.

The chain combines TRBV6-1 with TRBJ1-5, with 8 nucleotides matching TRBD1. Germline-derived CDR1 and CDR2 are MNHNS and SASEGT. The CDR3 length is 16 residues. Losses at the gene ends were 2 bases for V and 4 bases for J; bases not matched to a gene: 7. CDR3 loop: CASSETRGRGNQPQHF. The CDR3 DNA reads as TGTGCCAGCAGTGAAACCAGGGGGCGAGGGAATCAGCCCCAGCATTTT.

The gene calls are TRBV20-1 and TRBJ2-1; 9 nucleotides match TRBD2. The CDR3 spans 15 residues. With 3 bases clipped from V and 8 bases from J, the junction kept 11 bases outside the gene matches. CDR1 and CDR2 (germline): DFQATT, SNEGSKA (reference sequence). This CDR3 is CSASRGSGSPHEQFF. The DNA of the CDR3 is TGCAGTGCTAGTCGCGGTAGCGGGAGCCCCCATGAGCAGTTCTTC.

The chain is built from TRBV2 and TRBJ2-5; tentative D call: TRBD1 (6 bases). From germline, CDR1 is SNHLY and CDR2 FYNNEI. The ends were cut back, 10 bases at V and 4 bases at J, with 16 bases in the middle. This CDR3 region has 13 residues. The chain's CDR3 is CAIIFRGIETQYF. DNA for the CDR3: TGTGCCATCATCTTCAGGGGAATAGAGACCCAGTACTTC.

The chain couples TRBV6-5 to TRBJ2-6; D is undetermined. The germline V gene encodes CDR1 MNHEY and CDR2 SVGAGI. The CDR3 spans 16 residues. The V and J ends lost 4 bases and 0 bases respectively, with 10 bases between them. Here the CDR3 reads CASSFGEDSGANVLTF. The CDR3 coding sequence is TGTGCCAGCAGTTTTGGAGAAGACTCTGGGGCCAACGTCCTGACTTTC.

CDR3 DNA: TGTGCCAGCAGCTTAGCGGGGGACTACAATGAGCAGTTCTTC. It is translated as CASSLAGDYNEQFF. The V call is TRBV11-2, the J call TRBJ2-1; possibly TRBD2 for D (6 bases). Germline values: CDR1 SGHAT, CDR2 FQNNGV. The CDR3 runs 14 residues. Trimming took off 1 base at V and 3 bases at J, with 7 bases between the two ends. The whole variable domain, remainder taken from reference TRBV11-2 and TRBJ2-1, is EAGVAQSPRYKIIEKRQSVAFWCNPISGHATLYWYQQILGQGPKLLIQFQNNGVVDDSQLPKDRFSAERLKGVDSTLKIQPAKLEDSAVYLCASSLAGDYNEQFFGPGTRLTVL.

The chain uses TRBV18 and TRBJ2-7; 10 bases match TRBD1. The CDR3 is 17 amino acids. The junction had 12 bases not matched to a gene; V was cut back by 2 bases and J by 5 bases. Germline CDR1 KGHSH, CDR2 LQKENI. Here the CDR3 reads CASSPSLAGTGADEQYF. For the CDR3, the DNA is TGTGCCAGCTCACCAAGTTTAGCCGGGACAGGGGCGGACGAGCAGTACTTC.

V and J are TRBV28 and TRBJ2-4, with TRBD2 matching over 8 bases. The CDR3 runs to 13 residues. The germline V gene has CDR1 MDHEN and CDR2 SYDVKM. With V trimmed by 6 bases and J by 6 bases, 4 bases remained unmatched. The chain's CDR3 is CASSYSGINIQYF. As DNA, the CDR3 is TGTGCCAGCAGCTATAGCGGGATAAACATTCAGTACTTC.

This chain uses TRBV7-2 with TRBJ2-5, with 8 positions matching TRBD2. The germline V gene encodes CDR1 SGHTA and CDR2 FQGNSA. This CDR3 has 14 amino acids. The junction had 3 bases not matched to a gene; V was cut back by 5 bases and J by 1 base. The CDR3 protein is CASSPGLAQETQYF. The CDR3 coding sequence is TGTGCCAGCAGCCCTGGACTAGCCCAAGAGACCCAGTACTTC.